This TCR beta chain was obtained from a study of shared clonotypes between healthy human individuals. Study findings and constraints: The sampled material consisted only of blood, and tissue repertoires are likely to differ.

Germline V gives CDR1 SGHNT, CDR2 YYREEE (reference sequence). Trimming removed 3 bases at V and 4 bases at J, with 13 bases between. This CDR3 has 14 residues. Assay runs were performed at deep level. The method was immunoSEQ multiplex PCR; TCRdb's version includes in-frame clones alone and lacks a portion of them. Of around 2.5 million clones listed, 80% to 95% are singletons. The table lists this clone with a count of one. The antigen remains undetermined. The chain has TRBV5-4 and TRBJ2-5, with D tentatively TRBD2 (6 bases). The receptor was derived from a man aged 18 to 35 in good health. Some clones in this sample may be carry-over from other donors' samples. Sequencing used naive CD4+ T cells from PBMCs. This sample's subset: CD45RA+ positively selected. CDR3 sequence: CASSSLMGGETQYF. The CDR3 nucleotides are TGTGCCAGCAGCTCCCTCATGGGGGGAGAGACCCAGTACTTC.